The T cell receptor beta chain under discussion was sequenced for a study of human CD4 T cells and Enterobacteriaceae (dated by TCRdb to about 2020). Overall study outcomes, separate from this receptor: The only basis for inferring the reactivity of ex vivo clonotypes was matching nucleotide sequences to CFSE-low cultures from the same donors. Ex vivo, broadly cross-reactive clonotypes appeared more expanded than specific ones, with about 55% of the 19 and 21 of 34 in the top 5%.

Concerning this clone itself: Its antigen remains unidentified. No much larger clone exists at a distance of one base, and base qualities are not known.

On a FACSAria III, memory CD4+ T cells were FACS-sorted to over 98% purity, defined as all CD4+ cells except CD45RA+CCR7+CD95- naive cells. Blood from healthy donors came from blood donation centers in Switzerland. Total CD4+ T cells and monocytes were enriched by positive selection with CD4 and CD14 magnetic microbeads. CD8+, CD14+, CD16+, CD56+, CD19+ and CD25-bright cells were excluded before sorting. In a couple of blood donors, total memory CD4+ T cells were sequenced directly ex vivo to assess in vivo expansion of bacteria-reactive clonotypes. Peripheral blood mononuclear cells were isolated from donor blood using Ficoll-Paque Plus. Deep-level sequencing was performed on ex vivo total memory CD4+ samples, with a detection sensitivity of one cell in 200,000. The QIAamp DNA Micro Kit was used to extract genomic DNA from cell pellets, and the quantity and purity of the genomic DNA were checked by spectrophotometry. TCR Vbeta CDR3 regions were amplified with the immunoSEQ multiplex PCR assay. Sequencing of amplicons was performed on the Illumina HiSeq platform. The retrieved sequences were 87 nucleotides in length and included the CDR3 region. Turning to the authors' computational methods: A clonotype was defined as a unique productive TCR Vbeta nucleotide sequence and was quantified by productive template frequency from ImmunoSEQ Analyzer V3.0. A threshold set at the top 5th percentile of each frequency-ranked repertoire was used to define expanded clonotypes. Repertoire overlap was computed as Chao-Jaccard with the R package fossil and visualized by nonmetric multidimensional scaling with the R package MASS. The immuneACCESS repertoire file appears here via TCRdb, limited to in-frame rearrangements. These files lack a portion of the clones; in checked studies, under half of the deficit traces to unresolved V genes, and the cause of the others is not known. Clone size and V and J calls were adopted from that table, with D and trimming inferred from the DNA. For this sample there are fewer than 35,000 clones; approximately 80% appear just once. The top ten clonotypes cover approximately 0.95% of the sample.

V loses 10 bases, J loses 7 bases, and the germline ends lie 22 bases apart. The CDR3 measures 14 amino acids from cysteine to phenylalanine. Kept here is only the CDR3 DNA, which spans 42 bases and is read in frame from base 1. Based on the germline V gene, the CDR1 and CDR2 sequences are SNHLY and FYNNEI. The sequencing input was memory CD4+ T cells from blood. The cell subset or site tag for this specimen amounts to: total memory CD4 T cells sorted directly ex vivo, unstimulated. This TCR derives from a human donor in good health. Here the chain combines TRBV2 and TRBJ2-5; the D gene could be either TRBD1 or TRBD2, each agreeing at 6 bases. CDR3 sequence: CATQRAPGAGTQYF. The bases read TGTGCCACCCAGAGAGCCCCGGGGGCCGGGACCCAGTACTTC.